This T cell receptor (beta chain) is from a study of blood T cell repertoires in COVID-19. In the authors' workflow: Amplification from reference gene primers served as the basis for estimated nucleated cell counts. TCRdb keeps only in-frame clones here, not all; method: immunoSEQ multiplex PCR. The DNA gave D and trimming, while V, J and clone size come from that table. The table includes about 36,000 clones, roughly nine tenths detected once. The CDR3 sequence is 13 residues long. Trimming shortened V by 8 bases and J by 1 base, and 11 bases separated the two germline ends. Germline V gene sequence: CDR1 MGHDK, CDR2 SYGVNS.

Material: peripheral blood. The receptor was isolated from a man in his sixties or seventies with acute or convalescent COVID-19. V and J are TRBV25-1 and TRBJ1-2, with D possibly matching TRBD1 (5 bases). The chain's CDR3 is CASSWGVNYGYTF. CDR3 bases: TGTGCCAGCTCCTGGGGGGTTAACTATGGCTACACCTTC.